The 17 T cell receptor beta chains given below trace back to one sample, sequenced in a study of shared clonotypes between healthy human individuals. Method: immunoSEQ multiplex PCR; TCRdb's copy keeps in-frame clones and lacks some. The sample has approximately 1,000,000 clones; 75% to 80% are singletons. Sequencing was carried out using memory CD4+ T cells from PBMCs. Subset of the sample: CD45RA-negative fraction. The receptors here all came from a man younger than 35 in good health. Some clones in this sample may be carry-over from other donors' samples.

The chain combines TRBV10-3 with TRBJ2-1; weak D call: TRBD2 (6 bases). CDR3 length: 13 amino acids. V gave up 6 bases and J gave up 2 bases, with 8 bases separating them. The germline CDR1 and CDR2 sequences are ENHRY and SYGVKD. The CDR3 DNA follows: TGTGCCATCAGGGACTATGCCTACAATGAGCAGTTCTTC. It encodes CAIRDYAYNEQFF.

This chain links TRBV27 with TRBJ2-7; possible D gene TRBD2, 6 bases. Germline V CDR1 and CDR2: MNHEY, SMNVEV (reference sequence). CDR3 size: 13 residues. Trimming removed 3 bases at V and 4 bases at J, with 10 bases between. The CDR3 bases are TGTGCCAGCAGTTTGTCACGGGAGTACGAGCAGTACTTC. Encoded protein: CASSLSREYEQYF.

J is TRBJ1-1 and V is TRBV29-1; D not resolved. V was cut by 6 bases and J by 0 bases, with 11 bases left in between. Germline CDR1 reads SQVTM; CDR2 reads ANQGSEA. This CDR3 comprises 13 residues. CDR3 sequence reads: CSVRTNMNTEAFF. The CDR3 DNA reads TGCAGCGTGCGGACGAACATGAACACTGAAGCTTTCTTT.

As regards this clone: Other DNA variants within this sample encode the same CDR3. V gene TRBV5-6 combines with J gene TRBJ1-3; a weak D match, TRBD1 (5 bases). From germline, CDR1 is SGHDT and CDR2 YYEEEE. This CDR3 spans 12 amino acids. Trimming removed 0 bases at V and 7 bases at J, with 5 bases between. The CDR3 coding sequence is TGTGCCAGCAGCTTGGGACAGAACACCATATATTTT. Translation: CASSLGQNTIYF. Supplemented by reference TRBV5-6 and TRBJ1-3, the full variable domain reads DAGVTQSPTHLIKTRGQQVTLRCSPKSGHDTVSWYQQALGQGPQFIFQYYEEEERQRGNFPDRFSGHQFPNYSSELNVNALLLGDSALYLCASSLGQNTIYFGEGSWLTVV.

The V and J genes are TRBV11-2 and TRBJ1-2, with D uncertain. Germline assignment: CDR1 SGHAT and CDR2 FQNNGV. The V end lost 4 bases, the J end lost 3 bases, and 15 bases lay between the germline ends. The CDR3 is made up of 15 amino acids. In nucleotides, the CDR3 is TGTGCCAGCAGCTCCGGTAGGGCAGGACACTATGGCTACACCTTC. Its translation: CASSSGRAGHYGYTF.

The J gene is TRBJ2-5, the V gene TRBV15, with TRBD1 as a possible D gene (6 bases). V was trimmed by 4 bases and J by 5 bases, leaving 8 bases between them. This CDR3 has 12 residues. CDR1 is LNHNV, CDR2 YYDKDF, per germline (reference sequence). The CDR3 nucleotides read TGTGCCACCAGCAAAACAGGGGAGACCCAGTACTTC. This translates into CATSKTGETQYF. Full variable domain (outside the CDR3, taken from reference TRBV15 and TRBJ2-5): DAMVIQNPRYQVTQFGKPVTLSCSQTLNHNVMYWYQQKSSQAPKLLFHYYDKDFNNEADTPDNFQSRRPNTSFCFLDIRSPGLGDTAMYLCATSKTGETQYFGPGTRLLVL.

Only a few counts were recorded for this clone. V is TRBV14 and J is TRBJ1-2; D unresolved. There are 16 residues in the CDR3. V was shortened by 3 bases and J by 4 bases, with 18 bases between the two germline ends. Looked up from germline, CDR1 is SGHDN and CDR2 is FVKESK. The CDR3 sequence: CASSHVTRADPYGYTF. The CDR3 DNA is TGTGCCAGCAGCCACGTGACAAGGGCAGATCCCTATGGCTACACCTTC. The full variable domain, in which reference TRBV14 and TRBJ1-2 provide the parts outside the CDR3, is EAGVTQFPSHSVIEKGQTVTLRCDPISGHDNLYWYRRVMGKEIKFLLHFVKESKQDESGMPNNRFLAERTGGTYSTLKVQPAELEDSGVYFCASSHVTRADPYGYTFGSGTRLTVV.

The table lists this clone with a count of one. CDR3 coding DNA: TGTGCCAGCAGTTTCGATAAGACAGGGGTACACACTGAAGCTTTCTTT. It translates to CASSFDKTGVHTEAFF. The chain employs TRBV27 and TRBJ1-1; TRBD1 agrees at 8 bases. With V trimmed by 3 bases and J by 3 bases, 9 bases remained unmatched. Germline CDR1 reads MNHEY; CDR2 reads SMNVEV (reference sequence). This CDR3 comprises 16 residues.

This clone was seen a handful of times. This chain connects TRBV19 to TRBJ2-5, with 9 nucleotides matching TRBD2. The CDR3 length is 11 residues. The V gene end was trimmed by 9 bases and the J gene end by 12 bases; junction bases not matched to a gene: 8. CDR1 and CDR2 (germline): LNHDA, SQIVND (reference sequence). CDR3 DNA: TGTGCCAGGACCTTAGCGGGAGTAAAGTACTTC. Translating gives CARTLAGVKYF.

The gene calls are TRBV29-1 and TRBJ2-1; 8 bases fit TRBD2. CDR3 length: 14 residues. V gave up 4 bases and J gave up 7 bases; unmatched junction bases: 9. From germline, CDR1 is SQVTM and CDR2 ANQGSEA. The chain's CDR3 is CSVVSGSLTNEQFF. The CDR3 nucleotides read TGCAGCGTTGTGAGCGGGAGTCTGACGAATGAGCAGTTCTTC.

V gene TRBV5-1 combines with J gene TRBJ1-2; unclear D gene. CDR1 and CDR2 (germline): SGHRS, YFSETQ. The CDR3 length is 14 residues. The V gene lost 0 bases and the J gene lost 4 bases, with 10 bases spanning the gap. CDR3 sequence reads: CASSLGPLGYGYTF. As DNA, the CDR3 is TGCGCCAGCAGCTTGGGCCCGCTGGGCTATGGCTACACCTTC.

The CDR3 is CASSLSRLAGGLHNEQFF. In nucleotides, the CDR3 is TGTGCCAGCAGCTTATCCCGACTAGCGGGAGGGCTACACAATGAGCAGTTCTTC. V is TRBV7-9 and J is TRBJ2-1, with 14 bases lining up with TRBD2. Unmatched junction bases numbered 8, after V lost 2 bases and J lost 5 bases. The CDR3 is 18 residues long. Per germline, CDR1 SEHNR and CDR2 FQNEAQ (reference sequence).

This clone was picked up one time. The chain combines TRBV7-2 with TRBJ1-4; a weak D match, TRBD1 (6 bases). This CDR3 comprises 14 residues. The germline gives CDR1 SGHTA, CDR2 FQGNSA. Trimming took off 5 bases at V and 12 bases at J, with 19 bases between the two ends. The CDR3 sequence: CASSRDTGTRELFF. In nucleotides, the CDR3 is TGTGCCAGCAGCCGCGATACAGGGACGCGCGAACTGTTTTTT.

The rearrangement links TRBV18 to TRBJ2-5, with no clear D. CDR1 is KGHSH and CDR2 is LQKENI in the germline V gene. The CDR3 is 14 amino acids. Deletions cut 1 base from V and 0 bases from J, with 6 bases between. CDR3 residues: CASSPLIHQETQYF. The CDR3 region has the DNA TGTGCCAGCTCACCACTCATACACCAAGAGACCCAGTACTTC.

V usage is TRBV5-1 and J usage is TRBJ2-5, with 8 bases identical to TRBD2. Germline-derived CDR1 and CDR2 are SGHRS and YFSETQ. The CDR3 loop spans 16 amino acids. The ends lost 6 bases at V and 5 bases at J; junction bases unmatched: 15. The CDR3 sequence: CASNRGSSGDGETQYF. Here the CDR3 DNA reads TGCGCCAGCAACCGGGGGAGTAGCGGGGACGGGGAGACCCAGTACTTC. Full variable domain (remainder filled in from reference TRBV5-1 and TRBJ2-5): KAGVTQTPRYLIKTRGQQVTLSCSPISGHRSVSWYQQTPGQGLQFLFEYFSETQRNKGNFPGRFSGRQFSNSRSEMNVSTLELGDSALYLCASNRGSSGDGETQYFGPGTRLLVL.

The rearrangement links TRBV6-1 to TRBJ1-1; D gene ambiguous. Trimming pared 6 bases from V and 1 base from J, leaving 12 bases between. CDR1 MNHNS and CDR2 SASEGT come from the germline V gene. This CDR3 spans 14 amino acids. The CDR3 reads CASREQPGNTEAFF. CDR3 sequence (DNA): TGTGCCAGCAGGGAGCAGCCGGGGAACACTGAAGCTTTCTTT.

The chain links TRBV5-4 to TRBJ1-1; D remains unclear. The CDR3 runs 15 residues. V was cut by 4 bases and J by 4 bases, with 17 bases left in between. The V gene's germline CDR1 is SGHNT and CDR2 YYREEE (reference sequence). In nucleotides, the CDR3 is TGTGCCAGCAGCGGGTCCTTAGTCGTGGGCACTGAAGCTTTCTTT. Translation gives CASSGSLVVGTEAFF. Combining the CDR3 with reference TRBV5-4 and TRBJ1-1 gives the whole variable domain ETGVTQSPTHLIKTRGQQVTLRCSSQSGHNTVSWYQQALGQGPQFIFQYYREEENGRGNFPPRFSGLQFPNYSSELNVNALELDDSALYLCASSGSLVVGTEAFFGQGTRLTVV.